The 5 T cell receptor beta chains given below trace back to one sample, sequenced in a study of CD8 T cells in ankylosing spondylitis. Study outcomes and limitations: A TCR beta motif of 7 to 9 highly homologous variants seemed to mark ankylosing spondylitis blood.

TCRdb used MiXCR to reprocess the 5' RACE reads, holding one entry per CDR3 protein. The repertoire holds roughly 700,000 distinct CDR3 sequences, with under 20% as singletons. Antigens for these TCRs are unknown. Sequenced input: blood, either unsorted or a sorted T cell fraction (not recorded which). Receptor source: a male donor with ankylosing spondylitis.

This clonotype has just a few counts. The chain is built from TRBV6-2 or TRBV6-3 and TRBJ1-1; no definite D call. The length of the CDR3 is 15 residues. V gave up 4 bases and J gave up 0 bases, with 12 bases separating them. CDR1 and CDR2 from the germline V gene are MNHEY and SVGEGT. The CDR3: CASSFGTTMNTEAFF. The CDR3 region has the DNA TGTGCCAGCAGTTTTGGTACGACCATGAACACTGAAGCTTTCTTT.

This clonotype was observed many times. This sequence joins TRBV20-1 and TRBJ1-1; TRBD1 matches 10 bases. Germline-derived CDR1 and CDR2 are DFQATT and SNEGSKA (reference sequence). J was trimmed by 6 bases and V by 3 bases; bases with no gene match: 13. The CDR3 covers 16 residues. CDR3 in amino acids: CSARIRDRGPRAEAFF. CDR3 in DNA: TGCAGTGCTAGGATCCGGGACAGGGGACCTCGAGCTGAAGCTTTCTTT.

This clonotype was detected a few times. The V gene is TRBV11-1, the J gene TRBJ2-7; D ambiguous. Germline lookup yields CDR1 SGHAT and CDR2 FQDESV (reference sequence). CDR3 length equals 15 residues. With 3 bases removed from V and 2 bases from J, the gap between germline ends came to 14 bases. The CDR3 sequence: CASSFSADAAYEQYF. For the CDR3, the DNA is TGTGCCAGCAGCTTCTCAGCAGACGCAGCCTACGAGCAGTACTTC.

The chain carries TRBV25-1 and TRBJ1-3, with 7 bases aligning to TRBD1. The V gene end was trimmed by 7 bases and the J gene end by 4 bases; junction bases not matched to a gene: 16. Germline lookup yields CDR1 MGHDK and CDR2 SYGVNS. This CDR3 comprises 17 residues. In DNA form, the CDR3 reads TGTGCCAGCACCCCGACGGGGACAGAGCTAATCGGAAACACCATATATTTT. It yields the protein CASTPTGTELIGNTIYF.

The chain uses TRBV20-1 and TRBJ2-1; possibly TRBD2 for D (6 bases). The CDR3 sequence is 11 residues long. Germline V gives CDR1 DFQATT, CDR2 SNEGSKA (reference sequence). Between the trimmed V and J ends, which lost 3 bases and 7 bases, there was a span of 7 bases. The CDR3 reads CSASGGNEQFF. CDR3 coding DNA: TGCAGTGCTAGTGGAGGGAATGAGCAGTTCTTC.